What follows describes a single T cell receptor (beta chain). Germline-derived CDR1 and CDR2 are SGHAT and FQNNGV. V lost 1 base, J lost 0 bases, and 10 bases lay in between. The CDR3 totals 15 residues. A marrow graft followed busulfan-fludarabine conditioning, with cyclophosphamide on days +3 and +4. The data were produced by immunoSEQ multiplex PCR, yet TCRdb's version contains in-frame clones alone and is incomplete. The sample carries some 45,000 clones, less than 95% recorded once. This sample was taken from a study of T cells after posttransplantation cyclophosphamide. This sequence originates from a male patient between 55 and 70 years old who received an allogeneic stem cell transplant from a related donor and was CMV-positive. The graft donor may have contributed some T cells. The starting material was PBMCs, obtained around 58 days after allogeneic stem cell transplant with posttransplant cyclophosphamide. The rearrangement links TRBV11-2 to TRBJ2-7; D is ambiguous. This chain's CDR3 is CASSLGWRSSYEQYV. The CDR3 DNA reads TGTGCCAGCAGCTTAGGATGGCGTAGCTCCTACGAGCAGTACGTC.